This T cell receptor beta chain originates from a study of PD-1 blockade in mismatch repair-deficient tumors. Clones were read by immunoSEQ multiplex PCR, and TCRdb kept only the in-frame ones, dropping some. The repertoire has tens of thousands of clones, 83% of them found once; the top ten carry around 20%. The TCR-sequenced patients were a few responders to pembrolizumab. Germline V CDR1 and CDR2: MNHEY, SMNVEV (reference sequence). CDR3 length equals 13 residues. J lost 6 bases, V lost 3 bases, and 3 bases had no gene match. This clone was detected only a few times. This material consisted of peripheral blood, taken 12 weeks after starting pembrolizumab. The TCR comes from an adult with mismatch repair-deficient cancer. The V gene is TRBV27, the J gene TRBJ2-7; the match to TRBD2 covers 9 bases. The CDR3 region has the DNA TGTGCCAGCAGTTTCACAGCGGGAGGCGAGCAGTACTTC. Its protein product is CASSFTAGGEQYF.